This TCR beta chain was found in a study of T cell responses to AZD1222 COVID-19 vaccine. Produced via immunoSEQ multiplex PCR; TCRdb's table is partial and in-frame only. The sample lists about 140,000 clones, just over 90% seen once, with roughly 9.1% in the top ten. The study, taken as a whole, reports: Receipt of two AZD1222 doses was followed by a rise in Spike-specific TCR breadth and depth.

This clone was recorded only once. Its cognate antigen is unknown. CDR3 length: 14 amino acids. Germline CDR1 DFQATT, CDR2 SNEGSKA (reference sequence). Trimming at V came to 3 bases and at J to 5 bases, leaving 4 bases not matched to a gene. The rearrangement links TRBV20-1 to TRBJ1-6; 7 bases are a match to TRBD1. This specimen consisted of peripheral blood, obtained on day 0 of AZD1222 vaccination. The sequence was obtained from an adult in good health. For the CDR3, the DNA is TGCAGTGCTAGTAGGGGGCTTGATAATTCACCCCTCCACTTT. This sequence encodes CSASRGLDNSPLHF.